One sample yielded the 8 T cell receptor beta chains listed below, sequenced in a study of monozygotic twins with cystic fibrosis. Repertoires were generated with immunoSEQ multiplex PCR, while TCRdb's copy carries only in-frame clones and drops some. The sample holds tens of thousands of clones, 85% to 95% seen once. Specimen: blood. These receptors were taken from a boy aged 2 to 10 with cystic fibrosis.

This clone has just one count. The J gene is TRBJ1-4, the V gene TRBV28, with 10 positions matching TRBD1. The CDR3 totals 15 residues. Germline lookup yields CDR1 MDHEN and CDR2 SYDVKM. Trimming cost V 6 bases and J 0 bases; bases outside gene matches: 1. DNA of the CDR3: TGTGCCAGCAGCGGACAGGGGGCAACTAATGAAAAACTGTTTTTT. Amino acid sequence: CASSGQGATNEKLFF.

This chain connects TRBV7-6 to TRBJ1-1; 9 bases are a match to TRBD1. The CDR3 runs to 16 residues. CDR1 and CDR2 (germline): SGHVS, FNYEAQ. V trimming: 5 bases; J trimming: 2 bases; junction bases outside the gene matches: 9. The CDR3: CASSPGQGPPNTEAFF. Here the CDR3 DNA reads TGTGCCAGCAGCCCCGGACAGGGGCCGCCCAACACTGAAGCTTTCTTT. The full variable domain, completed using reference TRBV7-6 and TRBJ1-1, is GAGVSQSPRYKVTKRGQDVALRCDPISGHVSLYWYRQALGQGPEFLTYFNYEAQQDKSGLPNDRFSAERPEGSISTLTIQRTEQRDSAMYRCASSPGQGPPNTEAFFGQGTRLTVV.

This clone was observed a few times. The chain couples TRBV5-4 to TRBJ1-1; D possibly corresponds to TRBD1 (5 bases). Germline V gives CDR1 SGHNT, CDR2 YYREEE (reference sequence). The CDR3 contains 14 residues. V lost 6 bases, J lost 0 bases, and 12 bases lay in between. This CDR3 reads CASIMRGMNTEAFF. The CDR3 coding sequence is TGTGCCAGCATAATGCGGGGGATGAACACTGAAGCTTTCTTT.

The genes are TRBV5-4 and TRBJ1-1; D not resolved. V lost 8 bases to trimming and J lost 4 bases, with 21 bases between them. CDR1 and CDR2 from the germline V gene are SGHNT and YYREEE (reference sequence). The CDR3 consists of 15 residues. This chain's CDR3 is CASNEAGILPTEAFF. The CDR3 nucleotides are TGTGCCAGTAACGAGGCTGGGATTTTACCCACTGAAGCTTTCTTT.

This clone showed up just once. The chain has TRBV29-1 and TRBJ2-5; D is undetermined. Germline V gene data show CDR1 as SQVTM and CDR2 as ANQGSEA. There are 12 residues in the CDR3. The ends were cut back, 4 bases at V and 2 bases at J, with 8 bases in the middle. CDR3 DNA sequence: TGCAGCGTTGCCTTACCACAAGAGACCCAGTACTTC. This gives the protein CSVALPQETQYF.

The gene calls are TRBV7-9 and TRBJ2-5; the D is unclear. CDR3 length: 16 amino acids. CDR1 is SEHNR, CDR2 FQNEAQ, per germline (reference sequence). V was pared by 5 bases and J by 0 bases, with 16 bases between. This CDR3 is CASSPLGRPYQETQYF. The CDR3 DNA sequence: TGTGCCAGCAGCCCTCTAGGACGTCCGTACCAAGAGACCCAGTACTTC.

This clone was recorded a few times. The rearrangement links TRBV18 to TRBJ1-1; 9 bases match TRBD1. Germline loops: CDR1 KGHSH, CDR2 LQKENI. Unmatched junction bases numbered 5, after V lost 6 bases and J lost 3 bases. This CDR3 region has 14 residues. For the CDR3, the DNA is TGTGCCAGCTCTGGGACAGGGAGGGACACTGAAGCTTTCTTT. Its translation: CASSGTGRDTEAFF.

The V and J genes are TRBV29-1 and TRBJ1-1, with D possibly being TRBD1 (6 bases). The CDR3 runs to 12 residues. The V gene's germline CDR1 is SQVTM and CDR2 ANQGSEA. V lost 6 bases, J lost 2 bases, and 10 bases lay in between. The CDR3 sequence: CSVARGNTEAFF. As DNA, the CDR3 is TGCAGCGTAGCCAGGGGTAACACTGAAGCTTTCTTT.